These 9 T cell receptor beta chains came from one sample sequenced in a study of response to subunit inactivated influenza vaccine. MiXCR was run by TCRdb on the RT-PCR reads, yielding one entry per CDR3 protein. The sample records 150,000 to 200,000 distinct CDR3 sequences, approximately 12% being singletons. Separately, the same data were catalogued under a study of T cells expressing NK-cell markers. From that report: cDNA encoding TCR beta was synthesized via 5'RACE template switching incorporating UMIs.

The sample here was CD8+ T cells sorted from PBMCs, taken about 11 days after vaccination. These receptors all stem from a man between 45 and 60 years old who received an inactivated influenza vaccine.

V gene TRBV9 combines with J gene TRBJ2-5; a possible D gene is TRBD2 (7 bases). Trimming pared 3 bases from V and 1 base from J, leaving 16 bases between. The CDR3 spans 16 residues. Germline V gene data show CDR1 as SGDLS and CDR2 as YYNGEE. CDR3 protein: CASSDSGGAPQETQYF. The CDR3 nucleotides read TGTGCCAGCAGCGATTCGGGGGGCGCCCCCCAAGAGACCCAGTACTTC. Using reference TRBV9 and TRBJ2-5 for the parts outside the CDR3, the full variable domain is DSGVTQTPKHLITATGQRVTLRCSPRSGDLSVYWYQQSLDQGLQFLIQYYNGEERAKGNILERFSAQQFPDLHSELNLSSLELGDSALYFCASSDSGGAPQETQYFGPGTRLLVL.

This clonotype appeared many times. The gene calls are TRBV12-3 or TRBV12-4 and TRBJ2-1; D not resolved. Trimming pared 3 bases from V and 12 bases from J, leaving 9 bases between. The CDR3 consists of 11 residues. The CDR3 loop reads CASSLGLGQFF. CDR3 nucleotide sequence: TGTGCCAGCAGTTTGGGTTTAGGGCAGTTCTTC.

V and J are TRBV12-3 or TRBV12-4 and TRBJ2-3; 7 bases align to TRBD1. V gave up 6 bases and J gave up 1 base; unmatched junction bases: 4. The CDR3 contains 14 residues. The CDR3 bases are TGTGCCAGCAGCCATGGGACAGGCACAGATACGCAGTATTTT. This encodes CASSHGTGTDTQYF.

This chain joins TRBV5-1 and TRBJ1-6; D is perhaps TRBD1 (5 bases). V was clipped by 3 bases and J by 0 bases, with 7 bases between them. The CDR3 has 15 residues. CDR1 and CDR2 (germline): SGHRS, YFSETQ. CDR3 coding DNA: TGCGCCAGCAGCTCCGACAGCTCCTATAATTCACCCCTCCACTTT. It encodes CASSSDSSYNSPLHF.

This chain joins TRBV4-2 and TRBJ2-7; 12 bases line up with TRBD1. The J segment lost 6 bases and the V segment lost 1 base, leaving 7 bases of the junction unmatched. This CDR3 is built from 16 residues. The V gene's germline CDR1 is LGHNA and CDR2 YNFKEQ. CDR3 in amino acids: CASSQVPGQGASEQYF. The CDR3 bases are TGTGCCAGCAGCCAAGTCCCGGGACAGGGGGCTAGCGAGCAGTACTTC.

This clonotype was counted at least ten times. The chain links TRBV11-2 to TRBJ2-7; D gene unclear. V lost 1 base to trimming and J lost 4 bases, with 14 bases between them. The CDR3 runs 15 residues. The germline V gene has CDR1 SGHAT and CDR2 FQNNGV. The chain's CDR3 is CASSLGTAVGYEQYF. The DNA for the CDR3 is TGTGCCAGCAGCTTAGGGACCGCGGTGGGATACGAGCAGTACTTC.

This clonotype was seen a handful of times. The chain combines TRBV7-6 with TRBJ2-1; D call uncertain. This CDR3 region has 14 residues. Trimming took 1 base from V and 7 from J, leaving 11 bases between them. The germline V gene encodes CDR1 SGHVS and CDR2 FNYEAQ. The CDR3 DNA reads as TGTGCCAGCAGCTTAGGACCACTTTGGAATGAGCAGTTCTTC. Translating it yields CASSLGPLWNEQFF.

This chain connects TRBV12-3 or TRBV12-4 to TRBJ2-3, with TRBD2 matching over 9 bases. The CDR3 has 17 amino acids. Losses at the gene ends were 6 bases for V and 5 bases for J; bases not matched to a gene: 15. The chain's CDR3 is CASSPPPLAGARDTQYF. For the CDR3, the DNA is TGTGCCAGCAGCCCCCCTCCCTTAGCGGGAGCTAGAGATACGCAGTATTTT.

The CDR3 DNA sequence: TGTGCCAGCAGCTTGCGGGGGACAGGGAACACCGGGGAGCTGTTTTTT. Protein product: CASSLRGTGNTGELFF. The chain uses TRBV7-9 and TRBJ2-2; D perhaps matches TRBD1 (8 bases). The CDR3 length is 16 residues. V was clipped by 3 bases and J by 1 base, with 12 bases between them. Germline CDR1 SEHNR, CDR2 FQNEAQ (reference sequence).